This T cell receptor beta chain was observed in a study of long-term antiretroviral therapy in people with HIV. The study, taken as a whole, reports: Specimens of blood were obtained during about 2003 to 2018, possibly under older ART regimens. Spans of CDR3 length were tighter for HIV repertoires than for controls. Clones with expansion before ART led the repertoire at all time points.

This clone was seen just once. Its target is not known. Two or more post-ART PBMC samples, plus at least one pre-ART sample, were available for each donor. Germline assignment: CDR1 SEHNR and CDR2 FQNEAQ (reference sequence). CDR3 length: 16 amino acids. Trimming removed 1 base at V and 8 bases at J, with 20 bases between. An immunoSEQ assay, version v3.0, was performed at survey level. Sequenced by immunoSEQ multiplex PCR; TCRdb stores in-frame clones only, minus some. Of 20,000 to 30,000 clones in the sample, 95% were seen once. V gene TRBV7-9 combines with J gene TRBJ1-2; D unresolved. The source material was unsorted PBMCs, sampled around 4.7 years after starting antiretroviral therapy. The clonotype was recovered from a woman aged 50 to 60 with HIV. For the CDR3, the DNA is TGTGCCAGCAGCTTAGGGGGAGGAGGGCTGTCCCGCGGCTACACCTTC. This gives the protein CASSLGGGGLSRGYTF.